What follows are 15 T cell receptor beta chains derived from one specimen sequenced in a study of monozygotic twins with inflammatory bowel disease. TCRdb reanalyzed the 5' RACE reads, giving one entry per CDR3 protein sequence and no DNA. In all, the sample yields approximately 330,000 distinct CDR3 sequences. Sequenced: blood. These receptors originate from a human donor with ulcerative colitis or Crohn's disease, or a healthy co-twin of an affected twin (not recorded which).

V is TRBV6-2 or TRBV6-3 and J is TRBJ1-5; TCRdb proposes TRBD1, but this gene call is untestable without DNA. The CDR3 is 16 residues long. Germline CDR1 and CDR2: MNHEY and SVGEGT. The CDR3 protein is CASSLGQGYSNQPQHF.

This chain joins TRBV12-3 or TRBV12-4 and TRBJ2-1; the D call of TRBD2 rests on TCRdb alone, since no DNA is present to check it. The CDR3 runs to 15 residues. CDR3 amino acids: CASSPWRGGWNEQFF.

The chain links TRBV3-1 to TRBJ2-7; checking the TCRdb D call of TRBD1 is not possible without DNA. Germline CDR1 is LGHDT and CDR2 is YNNKEL (reference sequence). The CDR3 length is 14 residues. The CDR3 protein is CASSQGDGSYEQYF.

The chain joins TRBV5-1 to TRBJ2-2; lacking DNA, the TRBD1 call made by TCRdb goes unchecked. Per germline, CDR1 SGHRS and CDR2 YFSETQ. This CDR3 comprises 15 residues. The CDR3 loop reads CASSLATGNTGELFF.

CDR3 sequence reads: CASSQADRGTGELFF. The V call is TRBV4-3, the J call TRBJ2-2; TCRdb gives TRBD1 as the D gene, but with no DNA this cannot be confirmed. There are 15 residues in the CDR3. Germline CDR1 reads LGHNA; CDR2 reads YSLEER.

This chain links TRBV29-1 with TRBJ2-1; TCRdb's D call, TRBD2, is unchecked because there is no DNA. Per germline, CDR1 SQVTM and CDR2 ANQGSEA. This CDR3 is 13 amino acids long. CDR3 sequence reads: CSVEREGYNEQFF.

This sequence joins TRBV6-6 and TRBJ1-3; TCRdb picks TRBD1, but there is no DNA to check that call. CDR3 length equals 13 residues. CDR1 and CDR2 from the germline V gene are MNHNY and SVGAGI (reference sequence). The CDR3 loop is CASSTTGRNTIYF.

The chain joins TRBV6-2 or TRBV6-3 to TRBJ1-5. Germline-derived CDR1 and CDR2 are MNHEY and SVGEGT. The CDR3 extends over 16 amino acids. The chain's CDR3 is CASSPLGPDSNQPQHF.

The chain couples TRBV5-4 to TRBJ2-7; TCRdb returns TRBD1, unconfirmable since there is no DNA. The CDR3 runs 14 residues. Germline-derived CDR1 and CDR2 are SGHNT and YYREEE (reference sequence). CDR3 sequence: CASSHPTESYEQYF.

The chain joins TRBV5-1 to TRBJ2-7; absent DNA, TCRdb's TRBD1 call cannot be checked. CDR1 and CDR2 (germline): SGHRS, YFSETQ. The CDR3 runs 18 residues. CDR3 sequence reads: CASSLVVGASTGNYEQYF.

The chain links TRBV27 to TRBJ1-5; the D call from TCRdb, TRBD1, cannot be confirmed without DNA. The germline V gene has CDR1 MNHEY and CDR2 SMNVEV (reference sequence). The CDR3 length is 15 residues. The CDR3 protein is CASRTLGVGNQPQHF.

CDR3 sequence reads: CASSPPDRYMNTEAFF. The gene calls are TRBV18 and TRBJ1-1. Germline assignment: CDR1 KGHSH and CDR2 LQKENI. This CDR3 is 16 amino acids long. Drawing the rest from reference TRBV18 and TRBJ1-1, the complete variable domain is NAGVMQNPRHLVRRRGQEARLRCSPMKGHSHVYWYRQLPEEGLKFMVYLQKENIIDESGMPKERFSAEFPKEGPSILRIQQVVRGDSAAYFCASSPPDRYMNTEAFFGQGTRLTVV.

The chain joins TRBV20-1 to TRBJ2-2; TCRdb calls TRBD1, which cannot be checked without DNA. Germline V lookup: CDR1 DFQATT, CDR2 SNEGSKA (reference sequence). CDR3 length equals 14 residues. The CDR3: CSAERGGNTGELFF.

CDR3 in amino acids: CAGRGDTDTGELFF. The chain uses TRBV5-1 and TRBJ2-2; no DNA is available, so the TRBD1 call from TCRdb remains unchecked. The CDR3 covers 14 residues. Germline CDR1 reads SGHRS; CDR2 reads YFSETQ.

CDR3 sequence reads: CSATTGEGTEAFF. This rearrangement joins TRBV20-1 to TRBJ1-1; as DNA is missing, the TRBD1 call by TCRdb cannot be tested. This CDR3 region has 13 residues. Germline assignment: CDR1 DFQATT and CDR2 SNEGSKA (reference sequence).